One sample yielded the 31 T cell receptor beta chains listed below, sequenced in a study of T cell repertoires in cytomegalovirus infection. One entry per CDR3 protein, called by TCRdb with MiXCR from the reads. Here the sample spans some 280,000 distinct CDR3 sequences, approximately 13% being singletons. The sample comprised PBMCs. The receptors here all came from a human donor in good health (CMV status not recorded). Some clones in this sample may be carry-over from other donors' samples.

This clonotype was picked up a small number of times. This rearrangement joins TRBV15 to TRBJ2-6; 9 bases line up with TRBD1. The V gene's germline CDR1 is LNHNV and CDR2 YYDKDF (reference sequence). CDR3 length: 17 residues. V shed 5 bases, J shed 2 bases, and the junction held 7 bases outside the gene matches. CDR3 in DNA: TGTGCCACCAGCCCAGGACAGGGGCTTGCTGGGGCCAACGTCCTGACTTTC. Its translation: CATSPGQGLAGANVLTF. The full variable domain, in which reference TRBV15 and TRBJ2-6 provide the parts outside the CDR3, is DAMVIQNPRYQVTQFGKPVTLSCSQTLNHNVMYWYQQKSSQAPKLLFHYYDKDFNNEADTPDNFQSRRPNTSFCFLDIRSPGLGDTAMYLCATSPGQGLAGANVLTFGAGSRLTVL.

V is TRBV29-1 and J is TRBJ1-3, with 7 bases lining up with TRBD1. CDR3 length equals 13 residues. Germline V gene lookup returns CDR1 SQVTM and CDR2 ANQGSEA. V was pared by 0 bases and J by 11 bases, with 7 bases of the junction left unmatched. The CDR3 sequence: CSVEEYGQAAIYF. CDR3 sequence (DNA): TGCAGCGTTGAAGAATATGGACAGGCCGCCATATATTTT.

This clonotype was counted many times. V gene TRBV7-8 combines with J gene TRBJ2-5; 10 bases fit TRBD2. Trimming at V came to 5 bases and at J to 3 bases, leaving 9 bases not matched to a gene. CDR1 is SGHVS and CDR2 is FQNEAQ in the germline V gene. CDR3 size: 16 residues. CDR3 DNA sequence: TGTGCCAGCAGCCAAGCGGGAGGGCGGAGTGAAGAGACCCAGTACTTC. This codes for CASSQAGGRSEETQYF.

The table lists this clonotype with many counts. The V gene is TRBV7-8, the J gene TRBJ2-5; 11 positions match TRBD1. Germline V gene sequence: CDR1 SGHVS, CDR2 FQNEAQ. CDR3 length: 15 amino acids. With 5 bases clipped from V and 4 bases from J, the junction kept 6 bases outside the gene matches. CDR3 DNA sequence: TGTGCCAGCAGCCCGGGGACAGGGGGAGGAGAGACCCAGTACTTC. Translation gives CASSPGTGGGETQYF.

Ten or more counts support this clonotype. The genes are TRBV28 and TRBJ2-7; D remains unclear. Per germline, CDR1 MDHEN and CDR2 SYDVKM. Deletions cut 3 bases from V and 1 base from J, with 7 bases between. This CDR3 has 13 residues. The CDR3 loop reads CASSFAGSYEQYF. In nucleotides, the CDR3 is TGTGCCAGCAGTTTTGCCGGTTCCTACGAGCAGTACTTC.

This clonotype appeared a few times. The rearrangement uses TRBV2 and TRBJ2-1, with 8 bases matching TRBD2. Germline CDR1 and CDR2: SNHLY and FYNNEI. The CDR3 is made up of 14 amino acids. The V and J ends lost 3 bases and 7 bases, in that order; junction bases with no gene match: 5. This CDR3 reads CASSELRGGNEQFF. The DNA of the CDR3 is TGTGCCAGCAGTGAGCTCCGGGGGGGAAATGAGCAGTTCTTC.

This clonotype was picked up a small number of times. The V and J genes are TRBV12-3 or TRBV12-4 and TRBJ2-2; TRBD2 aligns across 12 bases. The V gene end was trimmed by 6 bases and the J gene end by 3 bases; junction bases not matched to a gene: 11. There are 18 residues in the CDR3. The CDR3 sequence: CASSLTTSGSMYTGELFF. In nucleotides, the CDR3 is TGTGCCAGCAGCCTGACGACTAGCGGGAGTATGTACACCGGGGAGCTGTTTTTT.

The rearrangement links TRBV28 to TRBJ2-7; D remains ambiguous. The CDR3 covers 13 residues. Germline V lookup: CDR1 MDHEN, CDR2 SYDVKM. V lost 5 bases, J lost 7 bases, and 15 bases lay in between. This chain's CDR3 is CASSGDGPWEQYF. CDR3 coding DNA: TGTGCCAGCAGTGGGGATGGACCCTGGGAGCAGTACTTC.

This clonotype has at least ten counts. CDR3 residues: CAISAGNTGELFF. Here the CDR3 DNA reads TGTGCCATCAGTGCAGGGAACACCGGGGAGCTGTTTTTT. The chain uses TRBV10-3 and TRBJ2-2, with D uncertain. In germline, CDR1 is ENHRY, CDR2 SYGVKD. V was shortened by 4 bases and J by 1 base, with 4 bases between the two germline ends. The length of the CDR3 is 13 residues.

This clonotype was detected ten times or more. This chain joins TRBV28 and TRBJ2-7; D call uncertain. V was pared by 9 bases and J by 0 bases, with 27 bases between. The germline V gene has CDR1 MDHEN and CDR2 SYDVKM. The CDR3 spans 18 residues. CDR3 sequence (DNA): TGTGCCAGTACCCCCCCAGGTGGTGCCCATTCTTTCTCCTACGAGCAGTACTTC. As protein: CASTPPGGAHSFSYEQYF.

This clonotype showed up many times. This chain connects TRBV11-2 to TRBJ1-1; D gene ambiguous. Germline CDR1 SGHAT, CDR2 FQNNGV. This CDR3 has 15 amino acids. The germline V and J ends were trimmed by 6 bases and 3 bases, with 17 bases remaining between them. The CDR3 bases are TGTGCCAGCAGAGAACCGGGAAAAACTTACACTGAAGCTTTCTTT. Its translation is CASREPGKTYTEAFF. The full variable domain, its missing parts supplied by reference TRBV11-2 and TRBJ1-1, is EAGVAQSPRYKIIEKRQSVAFWCNPISGHATLYWYQQILGQGPKLLIQFQNNGVVDDSQLPKDRFSAERLKGVDSTLKIQPAKLEDSAVYLCASREPGKTYTEAFFGQGTRLTVV.

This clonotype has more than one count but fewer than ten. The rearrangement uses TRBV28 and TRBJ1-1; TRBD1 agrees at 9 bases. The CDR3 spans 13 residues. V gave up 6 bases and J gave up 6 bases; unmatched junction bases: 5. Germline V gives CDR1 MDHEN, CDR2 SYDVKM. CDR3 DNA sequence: TGTGCCAGCAGCCGTCGACAGGGGGCTGAAGCTTTCTTT. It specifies CASSRRQGAEAFF.

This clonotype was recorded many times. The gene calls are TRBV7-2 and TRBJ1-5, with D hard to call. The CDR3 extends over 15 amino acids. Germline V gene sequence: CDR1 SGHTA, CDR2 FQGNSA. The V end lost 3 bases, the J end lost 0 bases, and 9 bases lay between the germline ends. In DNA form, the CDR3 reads TGTGCCAGCAGCTTGGCCAGAGTTAGCAATCAGCCCCAGCATTTT. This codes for CASSLARVSNQPQHF.

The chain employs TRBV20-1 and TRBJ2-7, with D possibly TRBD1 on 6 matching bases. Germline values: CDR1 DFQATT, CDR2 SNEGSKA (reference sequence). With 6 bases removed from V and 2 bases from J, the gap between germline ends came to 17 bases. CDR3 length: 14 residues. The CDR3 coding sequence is TGCAGTGCAGTAGACAGCCAGGGGACCTACGAGCAGTACTTC. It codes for CSAVDSQGTYEQYF.

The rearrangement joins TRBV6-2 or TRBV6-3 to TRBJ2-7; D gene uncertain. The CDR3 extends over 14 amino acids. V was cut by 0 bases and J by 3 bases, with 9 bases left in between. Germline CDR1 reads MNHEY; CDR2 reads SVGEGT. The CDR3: CASSYSSEVYEQYF. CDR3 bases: TGTGCCAGCAGTTACTCGTCGGAAGTCTACGAGCAGTACTTC.

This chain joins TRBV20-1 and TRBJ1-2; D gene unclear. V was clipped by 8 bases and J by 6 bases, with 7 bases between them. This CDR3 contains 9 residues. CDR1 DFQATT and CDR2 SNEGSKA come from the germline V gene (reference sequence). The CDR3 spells CSLSDGYTF. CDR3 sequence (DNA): TGCAGTCTCTCAGATGGCTACACCTTC.

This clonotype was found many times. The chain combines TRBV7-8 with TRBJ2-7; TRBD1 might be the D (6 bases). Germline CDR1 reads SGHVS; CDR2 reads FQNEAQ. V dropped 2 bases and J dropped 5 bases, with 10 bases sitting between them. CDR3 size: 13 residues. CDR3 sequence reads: CASSLFGTNEQYF. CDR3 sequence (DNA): TGTGCCAGCAGCTTATTCGGGACAAACGAGCAGTACTTC.

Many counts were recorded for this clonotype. Written as DNA, the CDR3 is TGTGCCAGCAGCTTAAAAACCGCAGGGACGACTGGGGCCAACGTCCTGACTTTC. Amino acid sequence: CASSLKTAGTTGANVLTF. This rearrangement joins TRBV7-8 to TRBJ2-6, with D perhaps being TRBD1 or TRBD2 (5 bases each). The V end lost 2 bases, the J end lost 2 bases, and 16 bases lay between the germline ends. The CDR3 loop spans 18 amino acids. Germline values: CDR1 SGHVS, CDR2 FQNEAQ. The whole variable domain, filled in from reference TRBV7-8 and TRBJ2-6, reads GAGVSQSPRYKVAKRGQDVALRCDPISGHVSLFWYQQALGQGPEFLTYFQNEAQLDKSGLPSDRFFAERPEGSVSTLKIQRTQQEDSAVYLCASSLKTAGTTGANVLTFGAGSRLTVL.

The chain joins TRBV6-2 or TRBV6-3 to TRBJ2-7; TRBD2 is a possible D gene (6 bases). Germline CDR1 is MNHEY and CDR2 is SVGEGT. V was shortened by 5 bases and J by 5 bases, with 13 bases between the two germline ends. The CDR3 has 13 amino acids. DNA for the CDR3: TGTGCCAGCAGTGGCGGGAATGGGGACGAGCAGTACTTC. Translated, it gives CASSGGNGDEQYF.

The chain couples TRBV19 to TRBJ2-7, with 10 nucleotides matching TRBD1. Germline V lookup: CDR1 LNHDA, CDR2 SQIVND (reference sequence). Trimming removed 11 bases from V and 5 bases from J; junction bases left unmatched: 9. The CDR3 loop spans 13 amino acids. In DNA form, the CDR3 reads TGTGCCTCGAAGAGGACAGGGGGTAACGAGCAGTACTTC. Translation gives CASKRTGGNEQYF.

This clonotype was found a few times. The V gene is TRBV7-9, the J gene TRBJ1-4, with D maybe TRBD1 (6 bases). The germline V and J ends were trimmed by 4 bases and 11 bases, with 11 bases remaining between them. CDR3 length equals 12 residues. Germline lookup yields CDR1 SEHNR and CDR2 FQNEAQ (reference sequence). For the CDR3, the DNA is TGTGCCAGCAGCTCCAACAGGGAGAAACTGTTTTTT. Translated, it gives CASSSNREKLFF.

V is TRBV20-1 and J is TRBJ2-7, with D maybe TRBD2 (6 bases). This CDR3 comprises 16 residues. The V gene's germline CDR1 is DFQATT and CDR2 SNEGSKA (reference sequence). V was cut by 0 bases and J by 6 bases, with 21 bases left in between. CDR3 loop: CSARDLTRDWQREQYF. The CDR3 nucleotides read TGCAGTGCTAGAGACCTTACCCGGGACTGGCAACGCGAGCAGTACTTC.

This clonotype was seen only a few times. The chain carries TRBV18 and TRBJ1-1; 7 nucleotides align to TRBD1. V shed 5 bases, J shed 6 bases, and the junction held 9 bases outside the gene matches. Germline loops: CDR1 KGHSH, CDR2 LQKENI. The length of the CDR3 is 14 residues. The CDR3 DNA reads TGTGCCAGCTCATTCGACAGGGAGGAGGCTGAAGCTTTCTTT. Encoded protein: CASSFDREEAEAFF.

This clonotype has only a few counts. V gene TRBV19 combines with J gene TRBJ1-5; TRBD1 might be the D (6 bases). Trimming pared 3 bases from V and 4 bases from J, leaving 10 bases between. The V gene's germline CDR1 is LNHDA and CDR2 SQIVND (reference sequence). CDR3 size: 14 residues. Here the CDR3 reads CASSITDRNQPQHF. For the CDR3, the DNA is TGTGCCAGTAGTATCACGGACAGAAATCAGCCCCAGCATTTT.

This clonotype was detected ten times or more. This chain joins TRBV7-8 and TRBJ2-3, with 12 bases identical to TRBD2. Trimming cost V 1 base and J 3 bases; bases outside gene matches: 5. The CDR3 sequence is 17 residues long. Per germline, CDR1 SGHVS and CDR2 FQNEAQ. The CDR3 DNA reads TGTGCCAGCAGCTTAGTTCTAGCGGGAGGGTTTACAGATACGCAGTATTTT. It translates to CASSLVLAGGFTDTQYF.

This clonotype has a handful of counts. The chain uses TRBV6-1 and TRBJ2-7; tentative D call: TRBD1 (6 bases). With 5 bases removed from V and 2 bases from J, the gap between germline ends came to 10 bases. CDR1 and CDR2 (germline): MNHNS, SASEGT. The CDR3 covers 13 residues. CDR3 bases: TGTGCCAGCAGTTACAGGGTGGCCTACGAGCAGTACTTC. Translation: CASSYRVAYEQYF.

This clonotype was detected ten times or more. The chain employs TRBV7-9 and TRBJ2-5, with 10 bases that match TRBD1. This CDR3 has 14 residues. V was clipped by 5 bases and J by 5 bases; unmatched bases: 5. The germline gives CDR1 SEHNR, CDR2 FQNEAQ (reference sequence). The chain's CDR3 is CASSNTDRGETQYF. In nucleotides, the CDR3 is TGTGCCAGCAGCAATACGGACAGGGGGGAGACCCAGTACTTC. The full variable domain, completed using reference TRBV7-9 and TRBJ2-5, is DTGVSQNPRHKITKRGQNVTFRCDPISEHNRLYWYRQTLGQGPEFLTYFQNEAQLEKSRLLSDRFSAERPKGSFSTLEIQRTEQGDSAMYLCASSNTDRGETQYFGPGTRLLVL.

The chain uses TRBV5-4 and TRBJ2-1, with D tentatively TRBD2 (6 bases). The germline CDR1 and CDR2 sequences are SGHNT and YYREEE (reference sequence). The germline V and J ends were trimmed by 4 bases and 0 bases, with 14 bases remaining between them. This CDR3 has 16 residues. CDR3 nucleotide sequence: TGTGCCAGCAGCACCCCCGGGGGTAGCTCCTACAATGAGCAGTTCTTC. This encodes CASSTPGGSSYNEQFF.

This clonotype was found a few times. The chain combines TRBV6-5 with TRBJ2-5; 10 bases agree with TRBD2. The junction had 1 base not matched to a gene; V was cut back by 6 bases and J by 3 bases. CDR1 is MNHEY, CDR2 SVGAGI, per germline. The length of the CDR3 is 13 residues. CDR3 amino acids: CASRLAGEETQYF. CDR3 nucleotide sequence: TGTGCCAGCAGGCTAGCGGGGGAAGAGACCCAGTACTTC.

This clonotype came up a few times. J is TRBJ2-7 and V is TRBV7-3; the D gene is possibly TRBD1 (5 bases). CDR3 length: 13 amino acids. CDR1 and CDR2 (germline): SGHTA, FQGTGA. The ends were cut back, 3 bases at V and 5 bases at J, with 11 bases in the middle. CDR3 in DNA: TGTGCCAGCAGCTTTAGGGCCAGGGACGAGCAGTACTTC. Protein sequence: CASSFRARDEQYF.

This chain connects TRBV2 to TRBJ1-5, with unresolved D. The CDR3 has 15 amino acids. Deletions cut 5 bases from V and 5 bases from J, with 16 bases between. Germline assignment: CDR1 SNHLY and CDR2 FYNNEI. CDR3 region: CASSPQDLSDQPQHF. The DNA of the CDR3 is TGTGCCAGCAGTCCCCAAGATCTGTCGGATCAGCCCCAGCATTTT.